This TCR beta chain was recovered during a study of PD-1 blockade in classical Hodgkin lymphoma. Study-level points and caveats: By C4D1 there was a significant rise in CD4+ TCR diversity but not in CD8+ TCR diversity.

A note on this clone: Its specificity is unknown.

Time point given: cycle 4 day 1 (C4D1), after five to seven weeks of nivolumab. Following autologous stem cell transplantation, relapse occurred in every patient, and exposure to brentuximab vedotin varied. Magnetic negative selection of thawed PBMCs was the method by which CD4+ T cells were purified. Method: immunoSEQ multiplex PCR; TCRdb's copy keeps in-frame clones and lacks some. The sample contains about 17,000 clones, 70% to 75% of which appear only once. Germline loops: CDR1 MNHNS, CDR2 SASEGT. The CDR3 covers 16 residues. V shed 1 base, J shed 4 bases, and the junction held 4 bases outside the gene matches.

This TCR derives from a human donor with classical Hodgkin lymphoma. The sample was CD4+ T cells from blood, taken before the fourth cycle of nivolumab. The chain recombines TRBV6-1 with TRBJ2-1; 10 bases map to TRBD2. The CDR3 bases are TGTGCCAGCAGTGAAGTCCGAGCGGGGGGGTACAATGAGCAGTTCTTC. Encoded protein: CASSEVRAGGYNEQFF.